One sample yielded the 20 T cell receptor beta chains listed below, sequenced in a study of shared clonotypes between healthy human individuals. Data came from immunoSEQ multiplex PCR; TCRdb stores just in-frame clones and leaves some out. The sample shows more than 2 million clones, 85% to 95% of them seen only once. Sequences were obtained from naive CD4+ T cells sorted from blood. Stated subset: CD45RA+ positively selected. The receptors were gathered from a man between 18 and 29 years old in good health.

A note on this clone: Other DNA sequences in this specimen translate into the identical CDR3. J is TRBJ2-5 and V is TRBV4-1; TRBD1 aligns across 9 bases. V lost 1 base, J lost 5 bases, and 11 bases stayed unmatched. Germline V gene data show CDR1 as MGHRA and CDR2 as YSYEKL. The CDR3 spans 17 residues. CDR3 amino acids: CASSQGPGQGLGETQYF. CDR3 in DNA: TGCGCCAGCAGCCAAGGGCCCGGACAGGGGCTGGGTGAGACCCAGTACTTC.

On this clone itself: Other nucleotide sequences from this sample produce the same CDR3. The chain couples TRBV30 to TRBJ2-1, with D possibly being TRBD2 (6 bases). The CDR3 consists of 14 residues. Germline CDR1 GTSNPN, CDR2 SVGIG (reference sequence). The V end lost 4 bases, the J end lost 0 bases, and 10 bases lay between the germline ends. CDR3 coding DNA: TGTGCCTGGAAAGCGGGCAGCTCCTACAATGAGCAGTTCTTC. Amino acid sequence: CAWKAGSSYNEQFF.

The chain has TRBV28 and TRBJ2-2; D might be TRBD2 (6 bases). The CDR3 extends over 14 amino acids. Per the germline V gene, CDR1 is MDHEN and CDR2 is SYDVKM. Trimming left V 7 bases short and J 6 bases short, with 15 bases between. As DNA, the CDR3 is TGTGCCAGCACGCGTGACGCTAGCGCCGGGGAGCTGTTTTTT. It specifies CASTRDASAGELFF.

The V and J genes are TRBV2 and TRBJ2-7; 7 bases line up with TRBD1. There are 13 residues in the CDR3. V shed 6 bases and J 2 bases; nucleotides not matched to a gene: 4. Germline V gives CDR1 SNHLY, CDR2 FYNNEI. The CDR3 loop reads CASRGDSPYEQYF. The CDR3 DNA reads TGTGCCAGCAGAGGGGACAGCCCCTACGAGCAGTACTTC.

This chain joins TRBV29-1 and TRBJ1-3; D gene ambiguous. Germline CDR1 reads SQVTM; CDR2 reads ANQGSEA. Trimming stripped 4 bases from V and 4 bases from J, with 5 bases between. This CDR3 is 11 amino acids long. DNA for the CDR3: TGCAGCGTTGTCGCCGGAAACACCATATATTTT. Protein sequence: CSVVAGNTIYF.

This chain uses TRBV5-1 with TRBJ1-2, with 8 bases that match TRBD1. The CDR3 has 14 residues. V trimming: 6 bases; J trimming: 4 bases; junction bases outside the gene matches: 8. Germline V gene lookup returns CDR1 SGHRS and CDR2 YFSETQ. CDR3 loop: CASNGQGPLYGYTF. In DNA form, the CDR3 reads TGCGCCAGCAACGGACAGGGCCCTCTCTATGGCTACACCTTC.

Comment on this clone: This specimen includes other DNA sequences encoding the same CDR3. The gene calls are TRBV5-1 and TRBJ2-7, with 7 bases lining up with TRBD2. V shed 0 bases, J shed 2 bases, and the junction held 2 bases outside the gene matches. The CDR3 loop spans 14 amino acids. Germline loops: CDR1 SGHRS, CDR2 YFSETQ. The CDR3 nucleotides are TGCGCCAGCAGCTTGGGCGGGAGACCCTACGAGCAGTACTTC. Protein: CASSLGGRPYEQYF.

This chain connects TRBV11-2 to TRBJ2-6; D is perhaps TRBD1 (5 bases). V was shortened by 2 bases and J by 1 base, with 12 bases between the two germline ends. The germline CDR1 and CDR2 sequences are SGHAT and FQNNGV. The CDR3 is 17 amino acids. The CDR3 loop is CASSLTGRQSGANVLTF. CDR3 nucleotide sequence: TGTGCCAGCAGCTTAACAGGCCGCCAATCTGGGGCCAACGTCCTGACTTTC.

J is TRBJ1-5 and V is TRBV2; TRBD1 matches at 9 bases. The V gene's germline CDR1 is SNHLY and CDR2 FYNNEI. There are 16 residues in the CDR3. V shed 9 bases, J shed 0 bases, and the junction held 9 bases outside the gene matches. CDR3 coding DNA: TGTGCCAGTGACAGGGGGGCACCCTATAGCAATCAGCCCCAGCATTTT. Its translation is CASDRGAPYSNQPQHF.

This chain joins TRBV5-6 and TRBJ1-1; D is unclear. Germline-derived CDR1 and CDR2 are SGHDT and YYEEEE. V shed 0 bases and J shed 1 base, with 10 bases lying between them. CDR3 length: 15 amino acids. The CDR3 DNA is TGTGCCAGCAGCTTGGTTCCGGTGGCGAACACTGAAGCTTTCTTT. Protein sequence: CASSLVPVANTEAFF.

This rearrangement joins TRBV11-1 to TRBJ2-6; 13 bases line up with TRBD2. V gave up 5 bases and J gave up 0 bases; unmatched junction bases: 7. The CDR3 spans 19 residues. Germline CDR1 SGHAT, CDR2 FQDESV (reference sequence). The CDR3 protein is CASSPGLAGSGSGANVLTF. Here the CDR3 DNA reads TGTGCCAGCAGCCCGGGACTAGCGGGGTCTGGCTCTGGGGCCAACGTCCTGACTTTC.

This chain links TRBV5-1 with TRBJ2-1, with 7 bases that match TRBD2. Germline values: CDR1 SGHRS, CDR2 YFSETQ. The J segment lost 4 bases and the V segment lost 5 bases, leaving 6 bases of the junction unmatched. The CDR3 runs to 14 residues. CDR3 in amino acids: CASSRGEPYNEQFF. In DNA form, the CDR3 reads TGCGCCAGCAGTCGGGGGGAGCCATACAATGAGCAGTTCTTC.

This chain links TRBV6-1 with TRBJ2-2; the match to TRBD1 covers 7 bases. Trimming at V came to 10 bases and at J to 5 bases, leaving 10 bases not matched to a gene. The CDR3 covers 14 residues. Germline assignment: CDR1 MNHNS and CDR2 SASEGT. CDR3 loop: CATQAGGKTGELFF. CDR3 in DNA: TGTGCCACCCAGGCAGGGGGTAAGACCGGGGAGCTGTTTTTT.

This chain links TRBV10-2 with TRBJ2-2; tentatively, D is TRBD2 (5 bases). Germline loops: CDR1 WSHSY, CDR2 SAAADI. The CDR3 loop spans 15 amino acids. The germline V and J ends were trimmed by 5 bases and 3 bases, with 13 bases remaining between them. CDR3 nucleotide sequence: TGCGCCAGCAGTCGGGGAGATCTGGACACCGGGGAGCTGTTTTTT. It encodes CASSRGDLDTGELFF.

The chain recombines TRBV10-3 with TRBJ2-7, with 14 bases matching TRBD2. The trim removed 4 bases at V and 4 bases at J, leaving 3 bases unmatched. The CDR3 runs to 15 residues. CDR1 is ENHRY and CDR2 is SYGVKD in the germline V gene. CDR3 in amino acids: CAISGGLAGVYEQYF. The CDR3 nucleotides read TGTGCCATCAGTGGGGGACTAGCGGGAGTTTACGAGCAGTACTTC.

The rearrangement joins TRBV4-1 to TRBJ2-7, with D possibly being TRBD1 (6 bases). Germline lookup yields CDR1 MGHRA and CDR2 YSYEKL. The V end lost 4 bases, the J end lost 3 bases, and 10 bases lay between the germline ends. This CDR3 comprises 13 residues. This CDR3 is CASSPGHSYEQYF. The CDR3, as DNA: TGCGCCAGCAGCCCGGGACATAGCTACGAGCAGTACTTC.

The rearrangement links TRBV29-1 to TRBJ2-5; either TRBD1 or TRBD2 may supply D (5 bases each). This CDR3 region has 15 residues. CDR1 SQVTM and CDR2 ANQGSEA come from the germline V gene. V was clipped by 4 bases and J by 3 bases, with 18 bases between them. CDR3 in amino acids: CSVGFRGPLKETQYF. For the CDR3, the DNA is TGCAGCGTTGGATTCCGGGGACCCTTGAAAGAGACCCAGTACTTC.

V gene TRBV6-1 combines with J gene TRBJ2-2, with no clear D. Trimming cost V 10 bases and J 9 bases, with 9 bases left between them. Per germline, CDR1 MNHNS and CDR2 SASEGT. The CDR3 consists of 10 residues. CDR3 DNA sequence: TGTGCCACCGCCCGGTGGGAGCTGTTTTTT. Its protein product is CATARWELFF.

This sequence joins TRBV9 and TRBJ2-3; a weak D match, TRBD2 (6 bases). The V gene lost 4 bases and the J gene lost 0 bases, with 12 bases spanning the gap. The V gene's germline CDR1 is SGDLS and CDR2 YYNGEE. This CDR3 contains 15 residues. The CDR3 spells CASSTLASSTDTQYF. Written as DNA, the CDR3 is TGTGCCAGCAGCACACTAGCCTCTAGCACAGATACGCAGTATTTT.

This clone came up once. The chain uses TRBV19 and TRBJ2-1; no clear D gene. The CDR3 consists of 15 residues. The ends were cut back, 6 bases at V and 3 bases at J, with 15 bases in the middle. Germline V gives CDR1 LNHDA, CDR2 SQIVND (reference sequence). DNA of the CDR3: TGTGCCAGTAGGGAGACACGTCTCGGCTACAATGAGCAGTTCTTC. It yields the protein CASRETRLGYNEQFF.